This T cell receptor (beta chain) was identified in a study of blood T cell repertoires in COVID-19. The CDR3 extends over 19 amino acids. The germline V gene encodes CDR1 SGDLS and CDR2 YYNGEE. V dropped 4 bases and J dropped 4; count of bases not matched to a gene: 22. The method was immunoSEQ multiplex PCR; TCRdb's version includes in-frame clones alone and lacks a portion of them. The sample comprises approximately 240,000 clones, about 86% of which are singletons, and 3.1% rests with the top ten. Sequencing was performed on PBMCs or T cells enriched from blood (not recorded which). The sequence came from a woman between 50 and 59 years old in a cohort exposed to, infected with or recovered from COVID-19 (not recorded which). The chain couples TRBV9 to TRBJ1-2, with 7 bases lining up with TRBD1. CDR3 sequence (DNA): TGTGCCAGCAGCCGACGACCGGGACAGTACGTGGCTTTATCCTATGGCTACACCTTC. This encodes CASSRRPGQYVALSYGYTF.